This TCR beta chain was found in a study of blood T cell repertoires in COVID-19. As for the study in general: Samples came from the United States, Italy and Spain, spanning acute and convalescent COVID-19. T cells, B-cell-depleted T cells, or PBMCs provided the cDNA or gDNA that served as material.

Original data processing: Amplification of reference gene primers was used by the study to estimate nucleated cell counts. Here immunoSEQ multiplex PCR was the method, and the copy in TCRdb shows in-frame clones only, minus some. For V, J and clone size, that table is used; D and trimming come from the DNA. The sample carries hundreds of thousands of clones, 86% recorded once. The CDR3 has 13 residues. Trimming took off 6 bases at V and 3 bases at J, with 11 bases between the two ends. Germline V gene lookup returns CDR1 SNHLY and CDR2 FYNNEI. Followed over time, Seattle patients had been enrolled while infection was active.

Sequencing was done on a sample of peripheral blood. The genes are TRBV2 and TRBJ1-2; D call uncertain. This sequence originates from a woman in her seventies with COVID-19, enrolled during active disease. Here the CDR3 DNA reads TGTGCCAGCAGCTCCCGACGGGACTATGGCTACACCTTC. It encodes CASSSRRDYGYTF.